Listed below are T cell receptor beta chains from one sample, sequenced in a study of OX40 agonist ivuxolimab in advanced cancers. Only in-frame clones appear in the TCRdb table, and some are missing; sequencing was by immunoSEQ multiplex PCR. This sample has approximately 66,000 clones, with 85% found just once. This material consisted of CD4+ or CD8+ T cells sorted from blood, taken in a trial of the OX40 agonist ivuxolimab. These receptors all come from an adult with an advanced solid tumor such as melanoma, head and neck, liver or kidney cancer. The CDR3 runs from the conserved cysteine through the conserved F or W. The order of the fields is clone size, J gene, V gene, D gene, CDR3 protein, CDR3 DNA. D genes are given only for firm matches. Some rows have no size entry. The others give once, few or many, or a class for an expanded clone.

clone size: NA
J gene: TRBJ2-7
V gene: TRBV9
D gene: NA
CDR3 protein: CASSVPGSYEQYF
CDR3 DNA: TGTGCCAGCAGCGTTCCAGGGTCCTACGAGCAGTACTTC

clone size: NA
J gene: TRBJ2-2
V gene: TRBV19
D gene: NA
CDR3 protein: CASSIVLAGELFF
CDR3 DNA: TGTGCCAGTAGTATAGTACTAGCCGGGGAGCTGTTTTTT

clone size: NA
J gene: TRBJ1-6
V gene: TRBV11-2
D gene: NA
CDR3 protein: CASSSLQGNSPLHF
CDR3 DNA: TGTGCCAGCAGCTCTTTGCAGGGAAATTCACCCCTCCACTTT

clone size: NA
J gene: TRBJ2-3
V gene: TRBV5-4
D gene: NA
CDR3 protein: CASSPGGGPDTQYF
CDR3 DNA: TGTGCCAGCAGCCCAGGGGGGGGTCCAGATACGCAGTATTTT

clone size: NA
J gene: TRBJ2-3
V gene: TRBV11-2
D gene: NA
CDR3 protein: CASSLGRGTDTQYF
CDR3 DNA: TGTGCCAGCAGCTTAGGTCGGGGGACAGATACGCAGTATTTT

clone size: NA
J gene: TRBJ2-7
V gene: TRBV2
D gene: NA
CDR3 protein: CASSYGAMEQYF
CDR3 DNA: TGTGCCAGCTCTTACGGGGCTATGGAGCAGTACTTC

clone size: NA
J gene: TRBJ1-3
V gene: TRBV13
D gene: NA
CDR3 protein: CASSSQGYTIYF
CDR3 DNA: TGTGCCAGCAGCTCTCAGGGTTACACCATATATTTT

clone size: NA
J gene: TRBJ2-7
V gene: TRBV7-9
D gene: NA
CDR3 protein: CASSFGEGVRGAEQYF
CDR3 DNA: TGTGCCAGCAGCTTCGGGGAGGGGGTCCGGGGTGCCGAGCAGTACTTC

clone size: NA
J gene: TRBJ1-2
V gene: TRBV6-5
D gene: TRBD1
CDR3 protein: CASTPDRDRGYTF
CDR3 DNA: TGTGCCAGCACTCCAGACAGGGACCGCGGCTACACCTTC

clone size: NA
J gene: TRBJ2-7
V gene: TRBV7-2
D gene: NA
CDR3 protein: CASSLAGARGEQYF
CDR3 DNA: TGTGCCAGCAGCTTAGCGGGAGCTAGGGGAGAGCAGTACTTC

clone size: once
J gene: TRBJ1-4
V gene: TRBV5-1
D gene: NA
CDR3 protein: CASSSTGSTNEKLFF
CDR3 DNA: TGCGCCAGCAGCTCTACAGGGAGCACTAATGAAAAACTGTTTTTT

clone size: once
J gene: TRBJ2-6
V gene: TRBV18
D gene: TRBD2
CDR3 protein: CASSPSRGGGGANVLTF
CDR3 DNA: TGTGCCAGCTCACCGTCGCGGGGGGGAGGTGGGGCCAACGTCCTGACTTTC

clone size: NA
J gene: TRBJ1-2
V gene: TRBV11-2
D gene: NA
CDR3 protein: CASSLSGGADGYTF
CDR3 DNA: TGTGCCAGCAGCTTATCTGGGGGCGCGGATGGCTACACCTTC

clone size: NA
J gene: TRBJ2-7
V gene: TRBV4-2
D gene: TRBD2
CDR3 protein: CASSQRPGGPYEQYF
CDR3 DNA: TGTGCCAGCAGCCAACGTCCGGGAGGGCCCTACGAGCAGTACTTC

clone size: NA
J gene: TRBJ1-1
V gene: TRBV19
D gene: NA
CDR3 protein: CASSIGRADTEAFF
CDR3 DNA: TGTGCCAGTAGTATAGGCAGGGCTGACACTGAAGCTTTCTTT

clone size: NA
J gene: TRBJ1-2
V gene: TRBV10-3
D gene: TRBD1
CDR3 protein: CAISRQGANGYTF
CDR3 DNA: TGTGCCATCAGCCGACAGGGGGCGAATGGCTACACCTTC

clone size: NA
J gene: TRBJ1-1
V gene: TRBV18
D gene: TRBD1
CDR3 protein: CASSPTPGGETEAFF
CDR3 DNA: TGTGCCAGCTCACCAACCCCAGGGGGAGAGACTGAAGCTTTCTTT

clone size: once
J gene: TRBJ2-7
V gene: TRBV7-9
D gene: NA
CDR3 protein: CASSSQGYEQYF
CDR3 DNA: TGTGCCAGCAGCTCCCAGGGATACGAGCAGTACTTC

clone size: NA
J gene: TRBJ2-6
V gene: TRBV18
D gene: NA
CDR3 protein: CASSPTTGTHSGANVLTF
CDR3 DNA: TGTGCCAGCTCACCTACGACAGGAACCCACTCTGGGGCCAACGTCCTGACTTTC

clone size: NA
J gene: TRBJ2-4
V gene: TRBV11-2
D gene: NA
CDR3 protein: CASSLDRPGGAAKNIQYF
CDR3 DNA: TGTGCCAGCAGCTTAGATCGGCCGGGCGGGGCAGCCAAAAACATTCAGTACTTC

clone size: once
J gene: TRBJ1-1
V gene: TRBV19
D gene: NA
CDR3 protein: CASSIGRGRTEAFF
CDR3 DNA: TGTGCCAGTAGTATAGGCAGGGGAAGGACTGAAGCTTTCTTT

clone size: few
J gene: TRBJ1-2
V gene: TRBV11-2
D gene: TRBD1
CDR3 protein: CASSTIQGVGGYTF
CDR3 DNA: TGTGCCAGCAGCACCATACAGGGGGTTGGGGGCTACACCTTC

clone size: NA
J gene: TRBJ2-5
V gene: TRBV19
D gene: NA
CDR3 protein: CASSPGPYQETQYF
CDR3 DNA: TGTGCCAGTAGCCCCGGACCGTACCAAGAGACCCAGTACTTC

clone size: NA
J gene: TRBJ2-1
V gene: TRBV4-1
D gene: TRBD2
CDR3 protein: CASSPLAGGRNEQFF
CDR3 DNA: TGCGCCAGCAGCCCCCTAGCGGGGGGGCGGAATGAGCAGTTCTTC